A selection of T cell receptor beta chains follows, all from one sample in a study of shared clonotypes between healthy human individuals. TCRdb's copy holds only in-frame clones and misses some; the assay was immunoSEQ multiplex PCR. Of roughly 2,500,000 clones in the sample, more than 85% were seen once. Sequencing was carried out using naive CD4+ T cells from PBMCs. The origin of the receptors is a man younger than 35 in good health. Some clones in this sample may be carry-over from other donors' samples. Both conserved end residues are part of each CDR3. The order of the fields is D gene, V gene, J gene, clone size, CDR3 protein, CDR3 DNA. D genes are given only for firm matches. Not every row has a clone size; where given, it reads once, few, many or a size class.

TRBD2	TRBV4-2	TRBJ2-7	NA	CASSQVAGGRDEQYF	TGTGCCAGCAGCCAAGTGGCGGGAGGAAGGGACGAGCAGTACTTC
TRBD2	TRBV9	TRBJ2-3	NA	CASSPRAGITDTQYF	TGTGCCAGCAGCCCACGAGCGGGGATCACAGATACGCAGTATTTT
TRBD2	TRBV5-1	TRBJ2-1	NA	CASSLEGTSNRVEQFF	TGCGCCAGCAGCTTGGAGGGGACTAGTAATAGGGTCGAGCAGTTCTTC
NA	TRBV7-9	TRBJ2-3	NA	CASSSNTDTQYF	TGTGCCAGCAGCTCGAACACAGATACGCAGTATTTT
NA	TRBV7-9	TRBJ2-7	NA	CASSLGGEVLEQYF	TGTGCCAGCAGCTTAGGAGGCGAGGTATTGGAGCAGTACTTC
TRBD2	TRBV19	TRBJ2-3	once	CASSIRREGIADTQYF	TGTGCCAGTAGTATTCGGCGGGAGGGCATCGCAGATACGCAGTATTTT
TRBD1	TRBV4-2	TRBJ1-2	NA	CASSLDPPSGGSGYGYTF	TGTGCCAGCAGCCTCGATCCACCATCAGGGGGCTCGGGCTATGGCTACACCTTC
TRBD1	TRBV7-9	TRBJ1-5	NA	CASSLSRGENQPQHF	TGTGCCAGCAGCTTATCCAGGGGGGAGAATCAGCCCCAGCATTTT
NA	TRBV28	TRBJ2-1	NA	CASSLLPPRNEQFF	TGTGCCAGCAGTTTACTCCCTCCGCGGAATGAGCAGTTCTTC
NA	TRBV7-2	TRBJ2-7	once	CASSSRRFHEQYF	TGTGCCAGCAGCTCACGACGCTTCCACGAGCAGTACTTC
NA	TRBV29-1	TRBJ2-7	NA	CSVELWELTTYEQYF	TGCAGCGTTGAGCTCTGGGAACTAACAACCTACGAGCAGTACTTC
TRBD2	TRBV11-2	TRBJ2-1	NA	CASSEGLAESYNEQFF	TGTGCCAGCAGCGAGGGACTAGCGGAATCCTACAATGAGCAGTTCTTC
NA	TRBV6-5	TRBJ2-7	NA	CASSYSFQIYEQYF	TGTGCCAGCAGTTACTCTTTCCAGATCTACGAGCAGTACTTC
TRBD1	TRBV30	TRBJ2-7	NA	CGMNIRTGGAYEQYF	TGTGGGATGAATATCCGGACAGGTGGGGCCTACGAGCAGTACTTC
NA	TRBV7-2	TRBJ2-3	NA	CASTWGLRTDTQYF	TGTGCCAGCACTTGGGGGTTAAGGACAGATACGCAGTATTTT
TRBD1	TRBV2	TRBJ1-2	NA	CASSEGQGGNGYTF	TGTGCCAGCAGTGAAGGACAGGGAGGGAATGGCTACACCTTC
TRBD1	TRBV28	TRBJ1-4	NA	CASRRRDRVGAHEKLFF	TGTGCCAGCAGGCGCCGGGACAGGGTAGGAGCGCATGAAAAACTGTTTTTT
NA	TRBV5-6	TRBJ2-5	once	CASSTVWGTQYF	TGTGCCAGCAGCACCGTTTGGGGGACCCAGTACTTC
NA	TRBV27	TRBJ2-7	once	CASSLQGPTYEQYF	TGTGCCAGCAGTTTACAGGGGCCCACCTACGAGCAGTACTTC
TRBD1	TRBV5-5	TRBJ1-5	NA	CASSPVGGTGGYNQPQHF	TGTGCCAGCAGCCCCGTAGGGGGGACAGGGGGATACAATCAGCCCCAGCATTTT
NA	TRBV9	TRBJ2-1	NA	CASSVGRLGAEQFF	TGTGCCAGCAGCGTAGGTCGCTTGGGGGCTGAGCAGTTCTTC
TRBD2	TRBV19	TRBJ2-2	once	CASSIGLAGGSGELFF	TGTGCCAGTAGTATAGGACTAGCGGGAGGTTCCGGGGAGCTGTTTTTT
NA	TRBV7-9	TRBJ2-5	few	CASSLKSETQYF	TGTGCCAGCAGCCTGAAATCGGAGACCCAGTACTTC
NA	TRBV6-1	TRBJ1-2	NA	CASSGTEDYGYTF	TGTGCCAGCAGTGGAACCGAGGACTATGGCTACACCTTC
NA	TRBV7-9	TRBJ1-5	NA	CASSLDGNQPQHF	TGTGCCAGCAGTCTTGATGGCAATCAGCCCCAGCATTTT
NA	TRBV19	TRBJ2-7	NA	CASSMSSTYRYEQYF	TGTGCCAGTAGTATGAGCTCTACATACCGCTACGAGCAGTACTTC
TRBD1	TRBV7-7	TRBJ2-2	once	CASSLALAGGNTGELFF	TGTGCCAGCAGCTTAGCGCTTGCAGGGGGCAACACCGGGGAGCTGTTTTTT
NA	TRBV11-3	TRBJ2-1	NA	CASSSYNNEQFF	TGTGCCAGCAGCTCGTACAACAATGAGCAGTTCTTC
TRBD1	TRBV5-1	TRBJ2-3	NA	CASSQGQGATDTQYF	TGCGCCAGCAGCCAGGGACAGGGGGCGACAGATACGCAGTATTTT
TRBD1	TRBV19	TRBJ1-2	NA	CASSSGQGYGYTF	TGTGCCAGTAGTAGCGGACAGGGCTATGGCTACACCTTC
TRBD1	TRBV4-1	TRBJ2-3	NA	CASSQEGTGFTDTQYF	TGCGCCAGCAGCCAGGAAGGGACAGGGTTCACAGATACGCAGTATTTT
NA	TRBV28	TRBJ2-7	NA	CASSLKLSSYEQYF	TGTGCCAGCAGTCTTAAGCTGAGCTCCTACGAGCAGTACTTC
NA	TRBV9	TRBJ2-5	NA	CASSLDPYQETQYF	TGTGCCAGCAGCCTTGACCCGTACCAAGAGACCCAGTACTTC
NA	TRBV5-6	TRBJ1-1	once	CASSRGDMNTEAFF	TGTGCCAGCTCAAGGGGCGATATGAACACTGAAGCTTTCTTT
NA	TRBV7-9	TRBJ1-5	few	CASSFGFQPQHF	TGTGCCAGCAGCTTCGGGTTTCAGCCCCAGCATTTT
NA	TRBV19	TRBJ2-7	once	CASSIRHAGNEQYF	TGTGCCAGTAGTATACGTCACGCTGGGAACGAGCAGTACTTC
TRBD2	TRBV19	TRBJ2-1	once	CASIRTSGIYNEQFF	TGTGCCAGTATCAGGACTAGCGGAATCTACAATGAGCAGTTCTTC
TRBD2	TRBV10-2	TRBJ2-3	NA	CASSLTSGRASTDTQYF	TGCGCCAGCAGTCTCACTAGCGGGCGGGCTAGCACAGATACGCAGTATTTT
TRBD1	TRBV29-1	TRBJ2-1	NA	CSVEGQGKNEQFF	TGCAGCGTTGAAGGACAGGGGAAGAATGAGCAGTTCTTC
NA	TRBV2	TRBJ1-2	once	CASSETAGAANYGYTF	TGTGCCAGCAGTGAGACCGCAGGGGCGGCTAACTATGGCTACACCTTC
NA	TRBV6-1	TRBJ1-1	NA	CASILDGVRTEAFF	TGTGCCAGCATTTTAGACGGGGTAAGGACTGAAGCTTTCTTT
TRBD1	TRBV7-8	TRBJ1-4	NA	CASSLERPGGAGEKLFF	TGTGCCAGCAGCTTAGAGAGACCAGGGGGCGCTGGTGAAAAACTGTTTTTT
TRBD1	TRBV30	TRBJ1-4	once	CAGTGGGEKLFF	TGTGCCGGAACAGGGGGAGGCGAAAAACTGTTTTTT
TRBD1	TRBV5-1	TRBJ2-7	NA	CASSPGQGRYEQYF	TGCGCCAGCAGCCCGGGACAGGGCCGCTACGAGCAGTACTTC
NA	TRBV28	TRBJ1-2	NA	CASSYPGPEGYTF	TGTGCCAGCAGTTATCCGGGCCCGGAGGGCTACACCTTC
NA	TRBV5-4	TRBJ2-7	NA	CASSFGAYEQYF	TGTGCCAGCAGCTTCGGAGCTTACGAGCAGTACTTC
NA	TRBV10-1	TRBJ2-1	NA	CASSDGNEQFF	TGCGCCAGCAGTGACGGTAATGAGCAGTTCTTC
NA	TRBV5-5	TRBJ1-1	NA	CASSWYAGNTEAFF	TGTGCCAGCTCTTGGTATGCAGGGAACACTGAAGCTTTCTTT
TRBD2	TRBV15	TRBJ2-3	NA	CATSSFKLAFSTDTQYF	TGTGCCACCAGCAGCTTCAAACTAGCGTTTAGCACAGATACGCAGTATTTT
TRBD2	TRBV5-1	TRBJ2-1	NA	CASSSIRLGLAGENEQFF	TGCGCCAGCAGCTCGATCCGATTGGGACTAGCGGGAGAGAATGAGCAGTTCTTC
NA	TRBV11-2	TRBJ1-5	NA	CASSLSDGNQPQHF	TGTGCCAGCAGCTTATCGGACGGCAATCAGCCCCAGCATTTT
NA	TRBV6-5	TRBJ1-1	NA	CASKVTGTVNTEAFF	TGTGCCAGCAAAGTTACCGGGACGGTGAACACTGAAGCTTTCTTT
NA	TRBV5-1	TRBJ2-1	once	CASSLVANYNEQFF	TGCGCCAGCAGCTTGGTCGCAAACTACAATGAGCAGTTCTTC
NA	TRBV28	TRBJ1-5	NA	CASSFWAGTQPQHF	TGTGCCAGCAGTTTTTGGGCAGGAACACAGCCCCAGCATTTT
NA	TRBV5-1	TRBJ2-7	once	CASSRGQNPSEQYF	TGCGCCAGCAGCCGAGGACAGAATCCTAGTGAGCAGTACTTC
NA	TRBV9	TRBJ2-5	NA	CASSGIGAQETQYF	TGTGCCAGCAGTGGAATAGGGGCCCAAGAGACCCAGTACTTC
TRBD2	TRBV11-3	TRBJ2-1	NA	CASSLAGPPSGRSNEQFF	TGTGCCAGCAGCTTAGCCGGACCCCCTAGCGGGAGGTCCAATGAGCAGTTCTTC
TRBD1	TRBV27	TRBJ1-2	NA	CASSPTGGNYGYTF	TGTGCCAGCAGTCCTACAGGGGGCAACTATGGCTACACCTTC
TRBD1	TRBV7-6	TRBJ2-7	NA	CASSLHPRGQRASYEQYF	TGTGCCAGCAGCTTACACCCCAGGGGGCAAAGGGCATCCTACGAGCAGTACTTC